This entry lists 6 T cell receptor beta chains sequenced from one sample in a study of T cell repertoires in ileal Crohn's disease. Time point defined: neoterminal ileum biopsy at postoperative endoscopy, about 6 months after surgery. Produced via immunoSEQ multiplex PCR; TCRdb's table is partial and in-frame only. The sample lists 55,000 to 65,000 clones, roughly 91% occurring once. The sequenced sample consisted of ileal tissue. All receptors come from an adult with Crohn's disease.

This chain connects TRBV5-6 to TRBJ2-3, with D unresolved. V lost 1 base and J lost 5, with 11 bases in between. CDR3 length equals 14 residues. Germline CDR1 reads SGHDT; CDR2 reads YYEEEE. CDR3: CASSLSTVIDTQYF. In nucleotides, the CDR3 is TGTGCCAGCAGCTTGAGTACGGTTATAGATACGCAGTATTTT.

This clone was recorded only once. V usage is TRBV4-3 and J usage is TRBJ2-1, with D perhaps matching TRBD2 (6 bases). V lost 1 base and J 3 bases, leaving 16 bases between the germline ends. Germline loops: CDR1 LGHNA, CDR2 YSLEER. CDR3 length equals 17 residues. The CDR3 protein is CASSQGGTSKGYNEQFF. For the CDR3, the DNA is TGCGCCAGCAGCCAAGGAGGGACTTCGAAAGGCTACAATGAGCAGTTCTTC.

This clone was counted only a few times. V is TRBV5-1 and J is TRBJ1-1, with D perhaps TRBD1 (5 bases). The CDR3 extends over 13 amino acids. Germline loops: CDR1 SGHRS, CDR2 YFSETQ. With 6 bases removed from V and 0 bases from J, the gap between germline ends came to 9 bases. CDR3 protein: CASKGAVNTEAFF. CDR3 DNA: TGCGCCAGCAAAGGGGCCGTGAACACTGAAGCTTTCTTT.

In DNA, the CDR3 is TGTGCCAGCAGCTTTCAATCCCAGGAAAAGCAGTATTTT. Protein product: CASSFQSQEKQYF. This chain connects TRBV5-6 to TRBJ2-3; D not certain. The CDR3 totals 13 residues. Germline CDR1 and CDR2: SGHDT and YYEEEE. V lost 2 bases and J lost 11, with 15 bases in between. The full variable domain, in which reference TRBV5-6 and TRBJ2-3 provide the parts outside the CDR3, is DAGVTQSPTHLIKTRGQQVTLRCSPKSGHDTVSWYQQALGQGPQFIFQYYEEEERQRGNFPDRFSGHQFPNYSSELNVNALLLGDSALYLCASSFQSQEKQYFGPGTRLTVL.

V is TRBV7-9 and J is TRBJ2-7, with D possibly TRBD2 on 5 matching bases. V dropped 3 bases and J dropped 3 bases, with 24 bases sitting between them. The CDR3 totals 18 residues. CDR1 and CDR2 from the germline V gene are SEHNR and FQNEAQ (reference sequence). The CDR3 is CASSLAPPGNPNLYEQYF. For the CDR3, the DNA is TGTGCCAGCAGCTTGGCCCCCCCCGGGAACCCTAACCTCTACGAGCAGTACTTC.

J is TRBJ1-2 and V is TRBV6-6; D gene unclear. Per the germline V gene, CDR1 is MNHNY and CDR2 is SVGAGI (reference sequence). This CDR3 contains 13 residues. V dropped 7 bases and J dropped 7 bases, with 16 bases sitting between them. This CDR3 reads CASKGPGKGGYTF. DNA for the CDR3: TGTGCCAGCAAAGGGCCCGGGAAGGGTGGCTACACCTTC.